Listed below are T cell receptor beta chains from one sample, sequenced in a study of T cells after posttransplantation cyclophosphamide. The assay was immunoSEQ multiplex PCR, and TCRdb's table has in-frame clones only and misses some. The table lists roughly 13,000 clones, 76% of them singletons. Sequences were obtained from memory CD4+ T cells sorted from PBMCs. These receptors were collected from a man aged 45-60 years. CDR3s include the opening cysteine and the closing phenylalanine or tryptophan. The order of the fields is CDR3 DNA, CDR3 protein, clone size, V gene, J gene, D gene. A D gene is named only where the DNA matches it firmly. The listing skips clone size in some rows; elsewhere it reads once, few, many or a size class.

cdr3_nt: TGTGCCAGCAGTTGGCAGGCCAGCACTGAAGCTTTCTTT
cdr3_aa: CASSWQASTEAFF
clone_size: -
v_call: TRBV27
j_call: TRBJ1-1
d_call: -

cdr3_nt: TGTGCCAGCAGCCCGCAGACTAGTTACAATGAGCAGTTCTTC
cdr3_aa: CASSPQTSYNEQFF
clone_size: -
v_call: TRBV11-3
j_call: TRBJ2-1
d_call: -

cdr3_nt: TGTGCCACCAGCAGAGAAATTGACAGCTCCCCTTCGGGGACCCAGTACTTC
cdr3_aa: CATSREIDSSPSGTQYF
clone_size: -
v_call: TRBV15
j_call: TRBJ2-5
d_call: -

cdr3_nt: TGTGCCAGCAGCCAGGGGGCCGAGGGGGACACTGAAGCTTTCTTT
cdr3_aa: CASSQGAEGDTEAFF
clone_size: -
v_call: TRBV4-2
j_call: TRBJ1-1
d_call: -

cdr3_nt: TGTGCCAGCAGCTTTACTAGCGGGTCAGATACGCAGTATTTT
cdr3_aa: CASSFTSGSDTQYF
clone_size: -
v_call: TRBV7-3
j_call: TRBJ2-3
d_call: TRBD2

cdr3_nt: TGTGCCAGCAGCTCCCGACCAGCAGGAGCGGGGGGGGGTCGAGAGACCCAGTACTTC
cdr3_aa: CASSSRPAGAGGGRETQYF
clone_size: few
v_call: TRBV7-8
j_call: TRBJ2-5
d_call: TRBD2

cdr3_nt: TGCGCCAGCAGCTTGGCTCCTAGCGGGGGGGCAAATGAGCAGTTCTTC
cdr3_aa: CASSLAPSGGANEQFF
clone_size: -
v_call: TRBV5-1
j_call: TRBJ2-1
d_call: TRBD2

cdr3_nt: TGTGCCAGCAGTGCCTCAAGACAGGGAACGAGGGAGCAGTTCTTC
cdr3_aa: CASSASRQGTREQFF
clone_size: -
v_call: TRBV6-5
j_call: TRBJ2-1
d_call: TRBD1

cdr3_nt: TGTGCCAGCCTAGGGACAGGAAAGAATCACGAGCAGTACTTC
cdr3_aa: CASLGTGKNHEQYF
clone_size: -
v_call: TRBV6-1
j_call: TRBJ2-7
d_call: TRBD1

cdr3_nt: TGTGCCACCAGCAGGTTAGCGGGAGAGCACCCGTTCTTC
cdr3_aa: CATSRLAGEHPFF
clone_size: -
v_call: TRBV15
j_call: TRBJ2-1
d_call: TRBD2

cdr3_nt: TGCGCCAGCAGCCGTCTTCCAGTCACCTCTGGCGCCAACGTCCTGACTTTC
cdr3_aa: CASSRLPVTSGANVLTF
clone_size: -
v_call: TRBV5-1
j_call: TRBJ2-6
d_call: -

cdr3_nt: TGCGCCAGCAGCTACAGCGGATTTGCCAAAAACATTCAGTACTTC
cdr3_aa: CASSYSGFAKNIQYF
clone_size: -
v_call: TRBV5-1
j_call: TRBJ2-4
d_call: -

cdr3_nt: TGTGCCAGCACCAGAAGCGGGAGGTACAATGAGCAGTTCTTC
cdr3_aa: CASTRSGRYNEQFF
clone_size: -
v_call: TRBV6-1
j_call: TRBJ2-1
d_call: TRBD2

cdr3_nt: TGTGCCAGCAGGCTACAGGAGTACAATGAGCAGTTCTTC
cdr3_aa: CASRLQEYNEQFF
clone_size: -
v_call: TRBV7-8
j_call: TRBJ2-1
d_call: -

cdr3_nt: TGTGCCAGCAGCTCCGGGACTACGTACCAAGAGACCCAGTACTTC
cdr3_aa: CASSSGTTYQETQYF
clone_size: -
v_call: TRBV7-2
j_call: TRBJ2-5
d_call: TRBD2

cdr3_nt: TGTGCCAGCAGCTTGAACTTGGCGGGGGGGTCAGATACGCAGTATTTT
cdr3_aa: CASSLNLAGGSDTQYF
clone_size: -
v_call: TRBV7-3
j_call: TRBJ2-3
d_call: TRBD2

cdr3_nt: TGTGCCAGCAGCTTAGGGGTGGAGGGAGAGACCCAGTACTTC
cdr3_aa: CASSLGVEGETQYF
clone_size: -
v_call: TRBV7-9
j_call: TRBJ2-5
d_call: -

cdr3_nt: TGCAGCGTTGACAGGAGGAGGGGAGAGAATGAGCAGTTCTTC
cdr3_aa: CSVDRRRGENEQFF
clone_size: -
v_call: TRBV29-1
j_call: TRBJ2-1
d_call: -

cdr3_nt: TGTGCCAGCAGCCAATTCCAGCGGGGGGTCGGGGAGCAGTTCTTC
cdr3_aa: CASSQFQRGVGEQFF
clone_size: -
v_call: TRBV7-3
j_call: TRBJ2-1
d_call: TRBD2

cdr3_nt: TGTGCCAGCAGTCAGGGGGCTGGAAACACCATATATTTT
cdr3_aa: CASSQGAGNTIYF
clone_size: -
v_call: TRBV5-4
j_call: TRBJ1-3
d_call: TRBD1